This TCR beta chain was captured by sequencing in a study of blood T cell repertoires in COVID-19. About the research overall: From the United States, Italy and Spain came samples of acute and convalescent COVID-19. PBMCs, B-cell-depleted T cells, or T cells provided the cDNA or gDNA that made up the material.

From germline, CDR1 is SGHNT and CDR2 YYREEE (reference sequence). Trimming left V 6 bases short and J 3 bases short, with 11 bases between. The CDR3 runs to 13 residues. Patients at the Seattle site were enrolled during active infection and followed longitudinally. Authors' methods: Amplification with reference gene primers provided the estimates of nucleated cell counts. The protocol was immunoSEQ multiplex PCR, while the TCRdb copy is restricted to in-frame clones and leaves out a portion. V, J and clone size reflect that table, while D and trimming were determined from the DNA. The table records approximately 290,000 clones, roughly 88% of them present only once.

This TCR derives from a human donor with COVID-19, enrolled during active disease. The donor label of this sample is uncertain. The sequencing input was peripheral blood. The chain couples TRBV5-4 to TRBJ2-3; D is possibly TRBD1 (6 bases). CDR3 coding DNA: TGTGCCAGCAAGATAGGGGGAACAGATACGCAGTATTTT. It codes for CASKIGGTDTQYF.